This T cell receptor beta chain was obtained from a study of blood T cells in healthy people across ages. This clonotype was seen only a few times. With a J-beta primer mix and a sample-barcoded 5' primer, a second PCR ran about 7 to 12 cycles. TCRdb re-called the 5' RACE reads through MiXCR, storing one row per CDR3 protein. The sample records roughly 1.9 million distinct CDR3 sequences, about two fifths being singletons. The CDR3 consists of 15 residues. Germline V gives CDR1 SGHDT, CDR2 YYEEEE. After removal of 4 bases from V and 0 bases from J, the junction contained 6 bases not matched to a gene.

This chain links TRBV5-6 with TRBJ1-2; 7 bases are shared with TRBD1. The clonotype was recovered from a human donor in good health. Input material: blood. In nucleotides, the CDR3 is TGTGCCAGCAGCGCTCGGGACAGAGCTAACTATGGCTACACCTTC. Translated, it gives CASSARDRANYGYTF.